The 17 T cell receptor beta chains listed next were all sequenced from one sample in a study of T cell responses to AZD1222 COVID-19 vaccine. Method: immunoSEQ multiplex PCR; TCRdb's copy keeps in-frame clones and lacks some. This table has some 120,000 clones, over 90% appearing once. The sequencing used peripheral blood, collected on day 0 of AZD1222 vaccination. The origin of the receptors is an adult in good health.

This chain links TRBV5-6 with TRBJ1-2; possibly TRBD1 for D (6 bases). The germline gives CDR1 SGHDT, CDR2 YYEEEE. V lost 0 bases and J lost 3, with 6 bases in between. This CDR3 is 13 amino acids long. CDR3 protein: CASSLGQDYGYTF. The CDR3, as DNA: TGTGCCAGCAGCTTGGGACAGGACTATGGCTACACCTTC.

The chain uses TRBV20-1 and TRBJ1-2; the D is unclear. Trimming took off 5 bases at V and 8 bases at J, with 12 bases between the two ends. Germline CDR1 and CDR2: DFQATT and SNEGSKA (reference sequence). This CDR3 is 11 amino acids long. The CDR3 protein is CSAPESLGYTF. The CDR3 DNA sequence: TGCAGTGCTCCTGAGAGTTTGGGCTACACCTTC.

The genes are TRBV18 and TRBJ1-5; 10 nucleotides match TRBD1. CDR1 and CDR2 (germline): KGHSH, LQKENI. The CDR3 is 15 amino acids. Germline trimming cut 2 bases from V and 5 bases from J; bases unmatched to any gene: 3. The CDR3 is CASSPGTGVYQPQHF. CDR3 in DNA: TGTGCCAGCTCACCAGGGACAGGGGTGTATCAGCCCCAGCATTTT.

The V gene is TRBV7-9, the J gene TRBJ1-4; D is uncertain. V was shortened by 1 base and J by 10 bases, with 10 bases between the two germline ends. CDR1 and CDR2 (germline): SEHNR, FQNEAQ (reference sequence). The CDR3 spans 13 residues. CDR3 DNA sequence: TGTGCCAGCAGCTTAGTTATTAACGGAAAACTGTTTTTT. As protein: CASSLVINGKLFF.

This chain uses TRBV7-9 with TRBJ1-2; D gene ambiguous. This CDR3 has 15 residues. Deletions cut 6 bases from V and 3 bases from J, with 17 bases between. Germline CDR1 is SEHNR and CDR2 is FQNEAQ (reference sequence). This CDR3 reads CASSSWTALDYGYTF. DNA of the CDR3: TGTGCCAGCAGTTCCTGGACGGCGCTGGACTATGGCTACACCTTC.

The rearrangement uses TRBV6-2 or TRBV6-3 and TRBJ1-6; TRBD1 matches 8 bases. Germline CDR1 reads MNHEY; CDR2 reads SVGEGT. This CDR3 region has 16 residues. V gave up 2 bases and J gave up 6 bases; unmatched junction bases: 6. The CDR3 coding sequence is TGTGCCAGCAGTTACGTCTGGGACAGGCCTAATTCACCCCTCCACTTT. Protein sequence: CASSYVWDRPNSPLHF.

The chain is built from TRBV4-1 and TRBJ1-3; unclear D gene. Looked up from germline, CDR1 is MGHRA and CDR2 is YSYEKL. The length of the CDR3 is 18 residues. V was shortened by 0 bases and J by 2 bases, with 17 bases between the two germline ends. CDR3 amino acids: CASSQDELQAAAGNTIYF. The CDR3, as DNA: TGCGCCAGCAGCCAAGATGAATTGCAGGCAGCCGCTGGAAACACCATATATTTT.

This chain uses TRBV23-1 with TRBJ1-2, with a tentative D call TRBD1 (6 bases). TRBV23-1 is treated as an ORF (open reading frame) with a function not yet certain. V was shortened by 3 bases and J by 8 bases, with 19 bases between the two germline ends. CDR3 length: 15 residues. The CDR3 is CASSHRIPPGAGYTF. The DNA for the CDR3 is TGCGCCAGCAGTCACCGAATCCCCCCGGGGGCAGGCTACACCTTC.

The chain carries TRBV4-1 and TRBJ2-1; D might be TRBD1 (8 bases). The CDR3 has 16 residues. Trimming left V 0 bases short and J 2 bases short, with 11 bases between. Germline CDR1 MGHRA, CDR2 YSYEKL. CDR3 loop: CASSQDTGGAYNEQFF. Written as DNA, the CDR3 is TGCGCCAGCAGCCAAGATACAGGGGGGGCCTACAATGAGCAGTTCTTC.

This sequence joins TRBV7-3 and TRBJ2-7; TRBD1 or TRBD2 may be the D gene (5 bases each). V lost 2 bases to trimming and J lost 2 bases, with 7 bases between them. This CDR3 spans 13 amino acids. Germline CDR1 and CDR2: SGHTA and FQGTGA. CDR3 loop: CASSLGDPYEQYF. The CDR3, as DNA: TGTGCCAGCAGCTTAGGGGACCCCTACGAGCAGTACTTC.

This chain connects TRBV18 to TRBJ2-5, with 7 nucleotides matching TRBD2. This CDR3 has 16 residues. Germline V lookup: CDR1 KGHSH, CDR2 LQKENI. V was clipped by 1 base and J by 4 bases; unmatched bases: 9. CDR3 bases: TGTGCCAGCTCACCACAGCCTAGCGGAGCGGGAGAGACCCAGTACTTC. This codes for CASSPQPSGAGETQYF. The whole variable domain, filled in from reference TRBV18 and TRBJ2-5, reads NAGVMQNPRHLVRRRGQEARLRCSPMKGHSHVYWYRQLPEEGLKFMVYLQKENIIDESGMPKERFSAEFPKEGPSILRIQQVVRGDSAAYFCASSPQPSGAGETQYFGPGTRLLVL.

The chain recombines TRBV2 with TRBJ1-1, with D perhaps matching TRBD1 (5 bases). The germline gives CDR1 SNHLY, CDR2 FYNNEI. The length of the CDR3 is 18 residues. V lost 4 bases, J lost 0 bases, and 21 bases lay in between. CDR3 DNA: TGTGCCAGCAGTGGGGGGGGTTTACAGCAACTCCTGAACACTGAAGCTTTCTTT. It specifies CASSGGGLQQLLNTEAFF.

V and J are TRBV5-1 and TRBJ2-4; 10 bases align to TRBD2. The CDR3 has 14 residues. Trimming at V came to 4 bases and at J to 8 bases, leaving 6 bases not matched to a gene. CDR1 SGHRS and CDR2 YFSETQ come from the germline V gene. Here the CDR3 DNA reads TGCGCCAGCAGCCCTAGCGGGGGTTATGACATTCAGTACTTC. Translated: CASSPSGGYDIQYF.

This chain links TRBV4-1 with TRBJ2-2; no firm D call. From germline, CDR1 is MGHRA and CDR2 YSYEKL. V was shortened by 1 base and J by 4 bases, with 7 bases between the two germline ends. The length of the CDR3 is 14 residues. The CDR3 reads CASSQAPRTGELFF. The CDR3 coding sequence is TGCGCCAGCAGCCAAGCTCCCCGCACCGGGGAGCTGTTTTTT.

The chain couples TRBV12-3 or TRBV12-4 to TRBJ2-2; D remains unclear. Trimming cost V 6 bases and J 8 bases, with 7 bases left between them. This CDR3 contains 11 residues. DNA for the CDR3: TGTGCCAGCAGACAACGAGGGGAGCTGTTTTTT. This translates into CASRQRGELFF.

The CDR3 sequence is CAISESGSTYGYTF. In DNA form, the CDR3 reads TGTGCCATCAGTGAGTCGGGCAGTACATATGGCTACACCTTC. This chain uses TRBV10-3 with TRBJ1-2; D is unclear. The V end was cut by 0 bases, the J end by 5 bases, with 10 bases between. Germline values: CDR1 ENHRY, CDR2 SYGVKD. This CDR3 has 14 amino acids.

The chain's CDR3 is CASSLDRAIEAFF. The CDR3 nucleotides read TGTGCCAGCAGCTTGGACAGGGCTATTGAAGCTTTCTTT. The V gene is TRBV5-8, the J gene TRBJ1-1, with a weak D call TRBD1 (6 bases). This CDR3 contains 13 residues. The ends were cut back, 0 bases at V and 7 bases at J, with 10 bases in the middle. Germline-derived CDR1 and CDR2 are SGHTS and YDEGEE. The variable domain in full, completed from reference TRBV5-8 and TRBJ1-1, reads EAGVTQSPTHLIKTRGQQATLRCSPISGHTSVYWYQQALGLGLQFLLWYDEGEERNRGNFPPRFSGRQFPNYSSELNVNALELEDSALYLCASSLDRAIEAFFGQGTRLTVV.